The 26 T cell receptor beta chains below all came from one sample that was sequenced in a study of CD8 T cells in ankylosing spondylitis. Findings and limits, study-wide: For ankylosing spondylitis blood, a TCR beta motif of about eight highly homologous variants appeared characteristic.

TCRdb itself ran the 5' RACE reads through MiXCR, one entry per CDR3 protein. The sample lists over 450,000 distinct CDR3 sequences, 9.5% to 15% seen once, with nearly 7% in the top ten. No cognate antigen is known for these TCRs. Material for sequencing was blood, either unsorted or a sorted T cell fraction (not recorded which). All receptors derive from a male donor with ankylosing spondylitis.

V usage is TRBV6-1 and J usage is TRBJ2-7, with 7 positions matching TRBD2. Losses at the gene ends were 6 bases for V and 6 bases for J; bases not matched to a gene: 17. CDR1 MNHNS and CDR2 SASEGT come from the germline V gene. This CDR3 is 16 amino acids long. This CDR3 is CASSELGAGVGLEQYF. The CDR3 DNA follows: TGTGCCAGCAGCGAGTTAGGGGCGGGAGTAGGTCTCGAGCAGTACTTC.

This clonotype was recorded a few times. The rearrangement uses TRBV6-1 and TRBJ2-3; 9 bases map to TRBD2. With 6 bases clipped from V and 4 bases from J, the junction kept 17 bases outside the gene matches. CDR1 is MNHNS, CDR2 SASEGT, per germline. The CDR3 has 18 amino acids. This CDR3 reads CASSKWTTLAGRADTQYF. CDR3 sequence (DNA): TGTGCCAGCAGCAAATGGACGACTCTAGCGGGGAGAGCAGATACGCAGTATTTT.

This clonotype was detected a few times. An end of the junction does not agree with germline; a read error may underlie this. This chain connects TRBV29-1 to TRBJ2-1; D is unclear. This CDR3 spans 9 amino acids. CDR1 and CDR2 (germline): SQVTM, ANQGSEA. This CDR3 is CSVAQARIF. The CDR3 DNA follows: TGCAGCGTTGCGCAGGCCAGGATCTTC.

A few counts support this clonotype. The CDR3 nucleotides read TGTGCCAGTAGTCAGAAGACGACCCAGTACTTC. This encodes CASSQKTTQYF. J is TRBJ2-5 and V is TRBV19; D is unclear. V lost 5 bases and J 7 bases, leaving 8 bases between the germline ends. Germline V gene lookup returns CDR1 LNHDA and CDR2 SQIVND (reference sequence). The CDR3 loop spans 11 amino acids. The complete variable domain, with remaining parts taken from reference TRBV19 and TRBJ2-5, reads DGGITQSPKYLFRKEGQNVTLSCEQNLNHDAMYWYRQDPGQGLRLIYYSQIVNDFQKGDIAEGYSVSREKKESFPLTVTSAQKNPTAFYLCASSQKTTQYFGPGTRLLVL.

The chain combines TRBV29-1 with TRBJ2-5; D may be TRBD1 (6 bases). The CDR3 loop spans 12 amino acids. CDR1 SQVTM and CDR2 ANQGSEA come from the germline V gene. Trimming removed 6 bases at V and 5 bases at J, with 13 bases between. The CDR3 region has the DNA TGCAGCGTCGCAACAGGGTCTGAGACCCAGTACTTC. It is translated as CSVATGSETQYF.

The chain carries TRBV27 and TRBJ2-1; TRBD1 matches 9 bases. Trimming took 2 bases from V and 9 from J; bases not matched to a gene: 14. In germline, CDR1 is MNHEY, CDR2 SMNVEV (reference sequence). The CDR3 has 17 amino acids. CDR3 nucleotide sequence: TGTGCCAGCAGTTTAGAGGGGCCGGGACAGGGTTGGGGTGAGCAGTTCTTC. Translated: CASSLEGPGQGWGEQFF.

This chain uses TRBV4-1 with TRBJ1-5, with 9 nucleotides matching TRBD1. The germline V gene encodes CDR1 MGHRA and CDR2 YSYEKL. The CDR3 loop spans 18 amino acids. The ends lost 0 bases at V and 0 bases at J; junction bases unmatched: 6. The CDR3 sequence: CASSQDGGQGYSNQPQHF. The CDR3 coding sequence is TGCGCCAGCAGCCAAGATGGGGGACAGGGTTATAGCAATCAGCCCCAGCATTTT.

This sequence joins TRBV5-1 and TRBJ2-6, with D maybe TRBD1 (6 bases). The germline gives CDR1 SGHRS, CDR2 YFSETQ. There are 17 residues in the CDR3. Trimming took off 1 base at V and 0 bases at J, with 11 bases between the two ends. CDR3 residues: CASSLSQGSSGANVLTF. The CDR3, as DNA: TGCGCCAGCAGCTTGTCGCAGGGGAGCTCTGGGGCCAACGTCCTGACTTTC.

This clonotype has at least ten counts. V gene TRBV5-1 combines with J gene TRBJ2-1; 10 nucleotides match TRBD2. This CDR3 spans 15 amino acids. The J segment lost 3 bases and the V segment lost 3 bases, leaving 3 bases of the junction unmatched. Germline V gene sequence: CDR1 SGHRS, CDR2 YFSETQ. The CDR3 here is CASSSRLAGYNEQFF. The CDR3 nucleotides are TGCGCCAGCAGCTCGAGACTAGCGGGCTACAATGAGCAGTTCTTC.

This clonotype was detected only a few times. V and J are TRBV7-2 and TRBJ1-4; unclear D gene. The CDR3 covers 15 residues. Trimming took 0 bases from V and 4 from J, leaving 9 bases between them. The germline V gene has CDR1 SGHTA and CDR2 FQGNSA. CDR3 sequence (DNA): TGTGCCAGCAGCTTAGCGCTCGGAGTTAATGAAAAACTGTTTTTT. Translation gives CASSLALGVNEKLFF.

CDR3 sequence reads: CASGSLNSYNEQFF. CDR3 DNA: TGTGCCAGCGGTTCTCTTAACTCCTACAATGAGCAGTTCTTC. V usage is TRBV6-5 and J usage is TRBJ2-1; no firm D call. Trimming pared 8 bases from V and 0 bases from J, leaving 11 bases between. There are 14 residues in the CDR3. The germline gives CDR1 MNHEY, CDR2 SVGAGI.

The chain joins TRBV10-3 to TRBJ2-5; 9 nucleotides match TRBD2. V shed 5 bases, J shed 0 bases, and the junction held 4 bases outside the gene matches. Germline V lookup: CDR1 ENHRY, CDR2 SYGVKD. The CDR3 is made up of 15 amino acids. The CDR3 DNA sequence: TGTGCCATCAGTCAGCGGGGGGAGTACCAAGAGACCCAGTACTTC. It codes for CAISQRGEYQETQYF.

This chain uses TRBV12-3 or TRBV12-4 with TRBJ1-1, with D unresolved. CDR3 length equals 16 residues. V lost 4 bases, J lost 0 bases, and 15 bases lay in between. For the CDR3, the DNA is TGTGCCAGCAGTTCCGAAAGGAGGAATTTGAACACTGAAGCTTTCTTT. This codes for CASSSERRNLNTEAFF.

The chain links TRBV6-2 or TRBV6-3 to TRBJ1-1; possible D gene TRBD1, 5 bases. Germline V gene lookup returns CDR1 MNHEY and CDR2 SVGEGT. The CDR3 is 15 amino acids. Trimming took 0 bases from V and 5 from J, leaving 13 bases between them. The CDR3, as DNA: TGTGCCAGCAGTTACTCGATTCAGGGAGGAACTGAAGCTTTCTTT. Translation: CASSYSIQGGTEAFF.

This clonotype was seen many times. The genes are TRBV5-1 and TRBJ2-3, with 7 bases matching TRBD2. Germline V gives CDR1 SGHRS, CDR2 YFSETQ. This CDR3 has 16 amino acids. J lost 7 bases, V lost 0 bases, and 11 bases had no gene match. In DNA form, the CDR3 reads TGCGCCAGCAGCTTGGCCCTGAGGGCGGGAGTGAATACGCAGTATTTT. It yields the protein CASSLALRAGVNTQYF.

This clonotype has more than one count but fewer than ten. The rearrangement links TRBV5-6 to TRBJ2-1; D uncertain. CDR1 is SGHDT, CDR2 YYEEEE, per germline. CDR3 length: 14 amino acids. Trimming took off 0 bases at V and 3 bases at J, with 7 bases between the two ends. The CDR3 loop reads CASSLGPNYNEQFF. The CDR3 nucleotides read TGTGCCAGCAGCTTGGGTCCTAACTACAATGAGCAGTTCTTC.

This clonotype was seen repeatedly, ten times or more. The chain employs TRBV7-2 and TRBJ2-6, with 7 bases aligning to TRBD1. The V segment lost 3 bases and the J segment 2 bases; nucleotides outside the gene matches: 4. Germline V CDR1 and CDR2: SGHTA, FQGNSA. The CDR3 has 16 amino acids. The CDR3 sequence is CASSFRQGAGANVLTF. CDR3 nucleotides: TGTGCCAGCAGCTTCCGACAGGGAGCTGGGGCCAACGTCCTGACTTTC.

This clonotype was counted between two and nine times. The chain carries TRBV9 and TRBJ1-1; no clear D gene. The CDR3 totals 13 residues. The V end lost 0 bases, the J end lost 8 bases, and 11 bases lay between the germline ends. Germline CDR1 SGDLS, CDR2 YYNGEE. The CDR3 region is CASSVAAGREAFF. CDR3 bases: TGTGCCAGCAGCGTAGCGGCGGGCCGAGAAGCTTTCTTT.

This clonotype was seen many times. The CDR3 protein is CATSDLRAGEYNEQFF. In nucleotides, the CDR3 is TGTGCCACCAGTGATTTGCGGGCGGGTGAATACAATGAGCAGTTCTTC. The rearrangement uses TRBV24-1 and TRBJ2-1; D may be TRBD2 (5 bases). Germline CDR1 is KGHDR and CDR2 is SFDVKD. The CDR3 is 16 residues long. V was pared by 0 bases and J by 4 bases, with 12 bases between.

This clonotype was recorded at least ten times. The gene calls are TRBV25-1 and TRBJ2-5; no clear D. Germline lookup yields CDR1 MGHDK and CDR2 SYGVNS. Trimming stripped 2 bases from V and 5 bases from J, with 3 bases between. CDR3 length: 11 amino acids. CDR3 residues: CASSELETQYF. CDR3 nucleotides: TGTGCCAGCAGTGAACTGGAGACCCAGTACTTC.

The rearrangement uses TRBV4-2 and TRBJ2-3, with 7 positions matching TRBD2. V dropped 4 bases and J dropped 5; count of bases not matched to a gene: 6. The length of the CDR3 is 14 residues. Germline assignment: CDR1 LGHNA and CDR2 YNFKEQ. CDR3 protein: CASSRGEGQDTQYF. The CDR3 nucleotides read TGTGCCAGCAGCCGAGGGGAGGGTCAAGATACGCAGTATTTT.

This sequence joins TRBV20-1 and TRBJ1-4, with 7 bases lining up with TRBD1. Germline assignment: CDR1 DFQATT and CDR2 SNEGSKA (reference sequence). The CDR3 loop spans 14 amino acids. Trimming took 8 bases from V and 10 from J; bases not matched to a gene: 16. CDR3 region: CSPHGGQVRGKLFF. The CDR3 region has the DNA TGCAGTCCCCACGGCGGACAGGTCAGGGGAAAACTGTTTTTT.

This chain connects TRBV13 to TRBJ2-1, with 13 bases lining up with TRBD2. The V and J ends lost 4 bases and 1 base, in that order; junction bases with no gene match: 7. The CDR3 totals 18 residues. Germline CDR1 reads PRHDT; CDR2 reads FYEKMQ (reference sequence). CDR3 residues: CASSSGLAGDVSYNEQFF. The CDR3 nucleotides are TGTGCCAGCAGCTCTGGACTAGCGGGAGATGTTTCCTACAATGAGCAGTTCTTC.

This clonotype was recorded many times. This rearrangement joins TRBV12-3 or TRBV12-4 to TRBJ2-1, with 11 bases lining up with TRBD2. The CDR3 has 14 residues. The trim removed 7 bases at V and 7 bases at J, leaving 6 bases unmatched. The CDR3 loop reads CASIRASGGNEQFF. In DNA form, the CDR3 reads TGTGCCAGCATAAGGGCTAGCGGGGGGAATGAGCAGTTCTTC.

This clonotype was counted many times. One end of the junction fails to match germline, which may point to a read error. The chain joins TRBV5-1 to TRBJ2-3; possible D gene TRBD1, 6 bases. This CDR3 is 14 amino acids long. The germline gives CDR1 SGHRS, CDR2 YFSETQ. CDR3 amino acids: CASSLRQGTDTQYF. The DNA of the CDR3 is TGTGCCAGCAGTTTACGACAGGGCACAGATACGCAGTATTTT.

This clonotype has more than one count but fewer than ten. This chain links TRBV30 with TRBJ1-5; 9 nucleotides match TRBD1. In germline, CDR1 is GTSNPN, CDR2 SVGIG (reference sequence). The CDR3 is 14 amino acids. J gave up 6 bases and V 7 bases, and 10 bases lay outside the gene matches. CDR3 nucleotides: TGTGCCTTCCTAACAGGGGGCGAGGGTCAGCCCCAGCATTTT. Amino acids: CAFLTGGEGQPQHF.